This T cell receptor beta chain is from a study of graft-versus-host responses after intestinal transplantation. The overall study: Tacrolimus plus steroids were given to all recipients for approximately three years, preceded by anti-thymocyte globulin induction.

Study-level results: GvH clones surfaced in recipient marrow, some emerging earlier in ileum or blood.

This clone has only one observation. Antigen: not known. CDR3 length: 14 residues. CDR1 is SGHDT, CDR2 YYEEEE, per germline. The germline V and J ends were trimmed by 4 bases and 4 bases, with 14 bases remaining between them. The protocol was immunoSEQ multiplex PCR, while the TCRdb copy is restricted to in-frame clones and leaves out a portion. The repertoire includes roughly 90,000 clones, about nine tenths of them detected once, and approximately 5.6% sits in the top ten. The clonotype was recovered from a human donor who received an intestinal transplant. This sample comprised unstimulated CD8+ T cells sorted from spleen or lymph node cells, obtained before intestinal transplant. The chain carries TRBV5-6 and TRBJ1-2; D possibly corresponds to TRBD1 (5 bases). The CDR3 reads CASSPREGSYGYTF. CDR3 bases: TGTGCCAGCAGCCCGCGGGAGGGGAGCTATGGCTACACCTTC.